The 20 T cell receptor beta chains below were found in one sample sequenced in a study of T cells in Graves' hyperthyroidism and ophthalmopathy. RNA transcripts yielded amplified TCR beta CDR3 regions. When the TCR CDR3 underwent first-round RT-PCR, the HTBI primer set was used. TCRdb re-analysed the multiplex PCR reads in MiXCR, keeping a single row per CDR3 protein. The sample consists of hundreds of thousands of distinct CDR3 sequences, roughly 15% of them appearing once. Sequences were obtained from blood. The receptors come from a woman aged 50 to 60 with Graves' ophthalmopathy.

This clonotype was seen at least ten times. The chain combines TRBV28 with TRBJ2-1; TRBD2 matches 8 bases. This CDR3 spans 16 amino acids. The J segment lost 1 base and the V segment lost 3 bases, leaving 5 bases of the junction unmatched. From germline, CDR1 is MDHEN and CDR2 SYDVKM. The CDR3, as DNA: TGTGCCAGCAGTTTTAAGGGACTAGAGTCCTACAATGAGCAGTTCTTC. Amino acids: CASSFKGLESYNEQFF.

The chain carries TRBV20-1 and TRBJ1-1, with D unresolved. The CDR3 spans 12 residues. The V gene lost 6 bases and the J gene lost 7 bases, with 15 bases spanning the gap. The germline V gene has CDR1 DFQATT and CDR2 SNEGSKA (reference sequence). CDR3 in DNA: TGCAGTGCGCCACTTTCATGGCATGAAGCTTTCTTT. This encodes CSAPLSWHEAFF.

This clonotype was counted ten times or more. The chain joins TRBV20-1 to TRBJ2-1, with TRBD2 identical over 9 bases. Germline CDR1 is DFQATT and CDR2 is SNEGSKA (reference sequence). CDR3 length: 17 amino acids. V shed 0 bases and J 5 bases; nucleotides not matched to a gene: 11. The DNA of the CDR3 is TGCAGTGCTAGAGATCGAGCGGGAGGTAGTTATAACAATGAGCAGTTCTTC. It is translated as CSARDRAGGSYNNEQFF.

This clonotype was seen ten or more times. The rearrangement joins TRBV12-3 or TRBV12-4 to TRBJ2-5, with TRBD2 as a possible D gene (5 bases). Trimming shortened V by 4 bases and J by 3 bases, and 9 bases separated the two germline ends. The CDR3 loop spans 13 amino acids. In DNA, the CDR3 is TGTGCCAGCAGTTGGTGGGGAGAAGAGACCCAGTACTTC. This codes for CASSWWGEETQYF.

For the CDR3, the DNA is TGCAGCGTTGAAAGCCCGGGACTTCTCTACAATGAGCAGTTCTTC. This encodes CSVESPGLLYNEQFF. V gene TRBV29-1 combines with J gene TRBJ2-1, with D tentatively TRBD2 (6 bases). Germline V gives CDR1 SQVTM, CDR2 ANQGSEA. V was pared by 2 bases and J by 3 bases, with 14 bases between. CDR3 length equals 15 residues.

This clonotype was counted at least ten times. V gene TRBV12-3 or TRBV12-4 combines with J gene TRBJ2-3, with TRBD1 matching 8 bases. V shed 3 bases, J shed 3 bases, and the junction held 5 bases outside the gene matches. This CDR3 has 15 amino acids. The CDR3 here is CASSLDRAETDTQYF. CDR3 DNA sequence: TGTGCCAGCAGTTTGGACAGGGCGGAGACAGATACGCAGTATTTT.

This clonotype was detected ten times or more. The rearrangement uses TRBV24-1 and TRBJ2-1; 11 bases agree with TRBD2. Germline CDR1 and CDR2: KGHDR and SFDVKD. This CDR3 is 13 amino acids long. With V trimmed by 9 bases and J by 5 bases, 2 bases remained unmatched. CDR3 nucleotide sequence: TGTGCCACCGGGACTAGCGGAGACAATGAGCAGTTCTTC. Protein: CATGTSGDNEQFF.

This clonotype came up many times. The V and J genes are TRBV29-1 and TRBJ2-7, with 7 nucleotides matching TRBD1. Germline assignment: CDR1 SQVTM and CDR2 ANQGSEA. The CDR3 runs 15 residues. V was pared by 4 bases and J by 9 bases, with 18 bases of the junction left unmatched. The chain's CDR3 is CSVAKTGDTGIGQYF. In nucleotides, the CDR3 is TGCAGCGTTGCTAAAACAGGGGATACGGGTATCGGGCAGTACTTC.

The chain couples TRBV27 to TRBJ2-2; D is ambiguous. CDR1 is MNHEY and CDR2 is SMNVEV in the germline V gene (reference sequence). The CDR3 contains 15 residues. V was cut by 2 bases and J by 2 bases, with 9 bases left in between. The CDR3 protein is CASSLNGRNTGELFF. The CDR3 DNA reads TGTGCCAGCAGTTTAAACGGGCGAAACACCGGGGAGCTGTTTTTT.

In this sample, this clonotype turned up many times. The chain joins TRBV29-1 to TRBJ2-7; D is possibly TRBD1 or TRBD2 (6 bases each). Between the trimmed V and J ends, which lost 6 bases and 4 bases, there was a span of 19 bases. The CDR3 is 14 amino acids. Germline CDR1 reads SQVTM; CDR2 reads ANQGSEA. The DNA of the CDR3 is TGCAGCGTGCAGATAGGGGGAGGAGGGTACGAGCAGTACTTC. Protein sequence: CSVQIGGGGYEQYF.

This clonotype occurred many times. This chain uses TRBV7-2 with TRBJ2-1; D is uncertain. Germline V gene lookup returns CDR1 SGHTA and CDR2 FQGNSA. The CDR3 consists of 14 residues. Trimming pared 7 bases from V and 7 bases from J, leaving 17 bases between. The CDR3 nucleotides read TGTGCCAGCACAGACCAACTTGGTAGGAATGAGCAGTTCTTC. Protein: CASTDQLGRNEQFF.

The chain links TRBV6-2 or TRBV6-3 to TRBJ2-2, with unresolved D. The germline V gene encodes CDR1 MNHEY and CDR2 SVGEGT. CDR3 size: 14 residues. V lost 6 bases, J lost 3 bases, and 11 bases lay in between. The CDR3 protein is CASSPQFHTGELFF. CDR3 nucleotide sequence: TGTGCCAGCAGCCCCCAATTCCACACCGGGGAGCTGTTTTTT.

The table lists this clonotype with many counts. The rearrangement uses TRBV24-1 and TRBJ1-1; D is uncertain. CDR3 size: 14 residues. Germline V CDR1 and CDR2: KGHDR, SFDVKD. Trimming took 5 bases from V and 6 from J, leaving 15 bases between them. In DNA, the CDR3 is TGTGCCACCAGTGGTCCCCATCACGGCGCTGAAGCTTTCTTT. As protein: CATSGPHHGAEAFF.

This clonotype was picked up many times. The V gene is TRBV2, the J gene TRBJ1-6; TRBD1 might be the D (5 bases). Germline CDR1 SNHLY, CDR2 FYNNEI. The CDR3 loop spans 15 amino acids. Deletions cut 2 bases from V and 7 bases from J, with 12 bases between. CDR3 loop: CASSELRRGNSPLHF. In nucleotides, the CDR3 is TGTGCCAGCAGTGAATTGAGGAGGGGAAATTCACCCCTCCACTTT.

This chain links TRBV25-1 with TRBJ1-5, with unresolved D. CDR1 and CDR2 from the germline V gene are MGHDK and SYGVNS. The V gene lost 4 bases and the J gene lost 10 bases, with 14 bases spanning the gap. The CDR3 is made up of 13 amino acids. CDR3 in amino acids: CASSATAVGPQHF. In DNA, the CDR3 is TGTGCCAGCAGTGCGACGGCCGTCGGCCCCCAGCATTTT.

This clonotype has a count of ten or more. The V gene is TRBV2, the J gene TRBJ2-1; D possibly corresponds to TRBD2 (6 bases). Germline values: CDR1 SNHLY, CDR2 FYNNEI. This CDR3 region has 13 residues. The ends were cut back, 5 bases at V and 9 bases at J, with 14 bases in the middle. CDR3 DNA: TGTGCCAGCAGTAAGGACTGGAGGGGTGAGCAGTTCTTC. Amino acids: CASSKDWRGEQFF.

This chain joins TRBV29-1 and TRBJ2-3, with D possibly matching TRBD2 (7 bases). This CDR3 region has 16 residues. The V end was cut by 8 bases, the J end by 0 bases, with 21 bases between. From germline, CDR1 is SQVTM and CDR2 ANQGSEA. Here the CDR3 reads CSQLVGGTISTDTQYF. As DNA, the CDR3 is TGCAGCCAATTAGTGGGAGGGACAATAAGCACAGATACGCAGTATTTT.

The V and J genes are TRBV12-3 or TRBV12-4 and TRBJ2-7; TRBD1 matches 7 bases. V lost 8 bases, J lost 3 bases, and 13 bases stayed unmatched. The CDR3 consists of 15 residues. The DNA of the CDR3 is TGTGCCAGCGCCCCTACCCGGGGACAGAGCTACGAGCAGTACTTC. Translated: CASAPTRGQSYEQYF.

This clonotype has a handful of counts. This chain links TRBV6-2 or TRBV6-3 with TRBJ2-6; the match to TRBD2 covers 8 bases. Germline loops: CDR1 MNHEY, CDR2 SVGEGT. The CDR3 totals 17 residues. With V trimmed by 4 bases and J by 0 bases, 5 bases remained unmatched. This chain's CDR3 is CASSSGGERSGANVLTF. DNA of the CDR3: TGTGCCAGCAGTTCCGGGGGGGAGCGCTCTGGGGCCAACGTCCTGACTTTC.

This clonotype has a count of ten or more. The J gene is TRBJ2-7, the V gene TRBV3-1; D not certain. V gave up 0 bases and J gave up 1 base, with 7 bases separating them. CDR1 and CDR2 from the germline V gene are LGHDT and YNNKEL (reference sequence). This CDR3 comprises 14 residues. The chain's CDR3 is CASSQEGLSYEQYF. DNA of the CDR3: TGTGCCAGCAGCCAAGAAGGCTTGTCCTACGAGCAGTACTTC.